This TCR beta chain appears in the sequencing data of a study of cytomegalovirus exposure and HLA in healthy donors. Study background: Earlier, 100 million or so unique TCR beta sequences were recovered from around 200 million T cells by an analysis. In terms of ancestry, the Caucasian-associated cluster contained around four fifths of the approximately 420 genotyped donors.

This PCR relied on a set of 60 Vbeta primers and 13 Jbeta primers. Clones were read by immunoSEQ multiplex PCR, and TCRdb kept only the in-frame ones, dropping some. The sample lists about 85,000 clones; approximately 80% were seen once. This clone has more than one count but fewer than ten. Its specificity is not known. This specimen includes other DNA sequences encoding the same CDR3. Study outcomes and limitations: A later analysis found TCR association rates differed by HLA locus, highest for DRB1 and lowest for HLA-C. Later, an analysis found that common viral pathogens appeared to be linked with several of the most significant clusters.

The germline V and J ends were trimmed by 0 bases and 6 bases, with 4 bases remaining between them. CDR3 length: 12 amino acids. The germline CDR1 and CDR2 sequences are ENHRY and SYGVKD. The rearrangement links TRBV10-3 to TRBJ2-3, with D unclear. The sequencing sample was made of PBMCs. The TCR originated in a man over 45 in good health and CMV-seropositive. CDR3 amino acids: CAISESSDTQYF. The CDR3 DNA is TGTGCCATCAGTGAGTCCTCGGATACGCAGTATTTT.